The sequence of this T cell receptor beta chain was determined in a study of cytomegalovirus exposure and HLA in healthy donors. TCRdb keeps only in-frame clones here, not all; method: immunoSEQ multiplex PCR. The sample holds around 60,000 clones, 92% seen once. Deletions cut 3 bases from V and 7 bases from J, with 10 bases between. Germline V gene lookup returns CDR1 SGHNT and CDR2 YYREEE (reference sequence). This CDR3 region has 13 residues. The donors belonged to the approximately 120-subject validation cohort, separate from the roughly 670-subject first cohort. This chain links TRBV5-4 with TRBJ2-2, with a possible D match to TRBD2 (5 bases). This TCR derives from a young woman in good health and CMV-seronegative. Sequences were obtained from PBMCs. The CDR3 sequence: CASSWYGGGELFF. The DNA for the CDR3 is TGTGCCAGCAGCTGGTATGGAGGCGGGGAGCTGTTTTTT.